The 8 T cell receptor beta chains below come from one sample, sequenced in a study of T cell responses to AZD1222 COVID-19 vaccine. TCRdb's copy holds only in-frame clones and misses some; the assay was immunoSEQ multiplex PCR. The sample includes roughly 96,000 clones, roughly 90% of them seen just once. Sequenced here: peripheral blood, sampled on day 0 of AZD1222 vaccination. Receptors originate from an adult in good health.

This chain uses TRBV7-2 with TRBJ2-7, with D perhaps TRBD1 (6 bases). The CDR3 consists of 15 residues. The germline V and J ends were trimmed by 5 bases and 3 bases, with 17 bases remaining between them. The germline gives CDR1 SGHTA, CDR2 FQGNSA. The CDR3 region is CASSTLQGSGYEQYF. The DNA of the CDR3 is TGTGCCAGCAGCACCCTACAGGGAAGCGGCTACGAGCAGTACTTC.

Here the CDR3 reads CASSPSISENYNEQFF. In DNA, the CDR3 is TGTGCCAGCAGCCCTTCTATCTCAGAGAACTACAATGAGCAGTTCTTC. The V call is TRBV4-2, the J call TRBJ2-1; no definite D call. The CDR3 length is 16 residues. V lost 4 bases, J lost 3 bases, and 16 bases lay in between. The germline CDR1 and CDR2 sequences are LGHNA and YNFKEQ.

CDR3 sequence (DNA): TGCGCCAGCAGCAGGGGCTCGGATACGCAGTATTTT. This gives the protein CASSRGSDTQYF. This sequence joins TRBV5-1 and TRBJ2-3, with a possible D match to TRBD1 (5 bases). Between the trimmed V and J ends, which lost 4 bases and 6 bases, there was a span of 9 bases. Per the germline V gene, CDR1 is SGHRS and CDR2 is YFSETQ. The CDR3 is 12 residues long.

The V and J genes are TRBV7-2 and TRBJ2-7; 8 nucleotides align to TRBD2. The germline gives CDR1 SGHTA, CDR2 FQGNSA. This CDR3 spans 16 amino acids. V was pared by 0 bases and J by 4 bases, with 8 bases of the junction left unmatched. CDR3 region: CASSLASSGSQYEQYF. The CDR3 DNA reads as TGTGCCAGCAGCTTAGCGTCAAGCGGGAGTCAATACGAGCAGTACTTC.

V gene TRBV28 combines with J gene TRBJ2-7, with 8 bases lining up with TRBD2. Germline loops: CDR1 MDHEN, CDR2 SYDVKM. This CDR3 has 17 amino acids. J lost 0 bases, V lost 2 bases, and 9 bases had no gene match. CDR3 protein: CASSLGGAGGISYEQYF. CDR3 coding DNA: TGTGCCAGCAGTTTAGGGGGGGCGGGAGGTATCTCCTACGAGCAGTACTTC. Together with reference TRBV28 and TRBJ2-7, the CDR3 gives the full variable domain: DVKVTQSSRYLVKRTGEKVFLECVQDMDHENMFWYRQDPGLGLRLIYFSYDVKMKEKGDIPEGYSVSREKKERFSLILESASTNQTSMYLCASSLGGAGGISYEQYFGPGTRLTVT.

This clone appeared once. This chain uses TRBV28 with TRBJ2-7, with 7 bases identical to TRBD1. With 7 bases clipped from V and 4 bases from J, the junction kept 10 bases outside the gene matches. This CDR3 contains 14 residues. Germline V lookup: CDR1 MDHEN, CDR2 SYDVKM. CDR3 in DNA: TGTGCCAGCACCCCCCAGGGGGTTAGTTACGAGCAGTACTTC. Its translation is CASTPQGVSYEQYF.

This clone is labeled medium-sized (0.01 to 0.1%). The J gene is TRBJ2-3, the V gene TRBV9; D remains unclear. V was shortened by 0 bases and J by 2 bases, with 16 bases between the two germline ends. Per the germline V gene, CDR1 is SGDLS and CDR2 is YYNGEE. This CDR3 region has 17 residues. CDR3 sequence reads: CASSVDQALTSTDTQYF. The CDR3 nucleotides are TGTGCCAGCAGCGTAGATCAGGCCCTAACCTCCACAGATACGCAGTATTTT.

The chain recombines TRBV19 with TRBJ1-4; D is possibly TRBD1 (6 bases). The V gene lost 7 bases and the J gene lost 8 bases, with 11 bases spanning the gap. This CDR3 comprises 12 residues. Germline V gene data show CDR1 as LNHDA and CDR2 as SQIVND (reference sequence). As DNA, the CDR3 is TGTGCCAGTACAGGGGAGGAGGAAAAACTGTTTTTT. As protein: CASTGEEEKLFF.